This section outlines one TCR beta chain sequence together with its context. No antigen is known for it. These data originate in a study of shared clonotypes between healthy human individuals. Germline values: CDR1 MDHEN, CDR2 SYDVKM. V lost 2 bases to trimming and J lost 8 bases, with 9 bases between them. The CDR3 length is 12 residues. Clones were read by immunoSEQ multiplex PCR, and TCRdb kept only the in-frame ones, dropping some. The data contain over a million clones, 78% of them singletons. General study results and limits: The naive CD4 repertoires of a few donors were compared, and roughly 5% of clonotypes were shared.

The chain links TRBV28 to TRBJ1-1; no clear D. The receptor was derived from a man aged 18 to 29 in good health. Some clones in this sample may be carry-over from other donors' samples. Sequencing was done on a sample of memory CD4+ T cells from PBMCs. Subset noted: CD45RA-negative fraction. This chain's CDR3 is CASSLRVPEAFF. The CDR3 DNA follows: TGTGCCAGCAGTTTAAGGGTTCCCGAAGCTTTCTTT. The entire variable domain, with the rest obtained from reference TRBV28 and TRBJ1-1, is as follows: DVKVTQSSRYLVKRTGEKVFLECVQDMDHENMFWYRQDPGLGLRLIYFSYDVKMKEKGDIPEGYSVSREKKERFSLILESASTNQTSMYLCASSLRVPEAFFGQGTRLTVV.